This T cell receptor (beta chain) was sequenced in a study of response to subunit inactivated influenza vaccine. Points on this clonotype: Its target is not known.

Regarding the study as a whole: Every seasonal influenza vaccination brings in few new T cells, the authors suggested.

One entry per CDR3 protein, called by TCRdb with MiXCR from the RT-PCR reads. The sample records approximately 700,000 distinct CDR3 sequences, roughly 13% being singletons. The CDR3 loop spans 13 amino acids. The germline gives CDR1 SGHTA, CDR2 FQGNSA. Trimming cost V 2 bases and J 8 bases, with 10 bases left between them. This TCR came from a man in his fifties or sixties who received an inactivated influenza vaccine. This chain links TRBV7-2 with TRBJ2-1; D unresolved. The sample was PBMCs from blood, taken around two weeks before vaccination. As DNA, the CDR3 is TGTGCCAGCAGCTTATCGCACGGGTATGAGCAGTTCTTC. Protein: CASSLSHGYEQFF.